This T cell receptor beta chain comes out of a study of immune evolution from preneoplasia to lung adenocarcinoma. Produced via immunoSEQ multiplex PCR; TCRdb's table is partial and in-frame only. There are approximately 12,000 clones in the sample; 70% to 90% occur only once, and less than 4% lies in the top ten. The V gene lost 0 bases and the J gene lost 7 bases, with 15 bases spanning the gap. CDR1 and CDR2 (germline): LNHNV, YYDKDF (reference sequence). This CDR3 has 15 residues. The sequence came from a person aged 65-85 years with invasive lung adenocarcinoma. The chain carries TRBV15 and TRBJ1-1; a possible D gene is TRBD1 (6 bases). Specimen: FFPE invasive lung adenocarcinoma tissue. DNA of the CDR3: TGTGCCACCAGCAGAGATCCAACAGGGATGGTTGAAGCTTTCTTT. It codes for CATSRDPTGMVEAFF.